This TCR beta chain was observed in a study of blood T cell repertoires in COVID-19 (dated by TCRdb to about 2020). Looking at the study overall: Samples covering the acute and convalescent phases of COVID-19 were provided by collaborators in the United States, Italy and Spain. Samples were obtained from the ongoing ImmuneRACE study (first 160 participants) and from about 1,300 subjects provided by 6 global collaborators. The prospective study material was composed of cDNA or gDNA derived from T cells, B-cell-depleted T cells, or PBMCs. A de-identified subject ID, COVID-19 status, age in years and sex were almost always included in the sample metadata. Where HLA class I and class II types were available, the types were taken from metadata supplied by the sample provider, not from assay-based typing. A freely available public database, intended as a resource for researchers studying the immune response to SARS-CoV-2, is where the repertoires were released. Subjects who had been exposed to COVID-19, were actively infected with it, or had recovered from it provided the deeply sampled blood TCRbeta repertoires that made up the dataset. The paper's findings and limits, for the study overall: Clinical and demographic metadata were provided uncurated, with the amount varying by source and participant.

Its CDR3 holds 15 amino acids, cysteine through phenylalanine. Only the CDR3 DNA stays, 45 bases, in frame from base 1. In the germline V gene, CDR1 corresponds to MDHEN and CDR2 to SYDVKM. The junction shows trimming of 7 bases on V and 4 bases on J, and the gene matches do not reach 12 bases of it. The immunoSEQ Assay, a bias-controlled multiplex PCR, was used to amplify TCRbeta CDR3 regions from genomic DNA. The original pipeline was this. Nucleated cell counts per sample were estimated from amplification of reference gene primers within the assay. To quantify the absolute abundance of each unique TCRbeta CDR3 rearrangement, sequence reads were collapsed and filtered. For each sample, productive Simpson clonality was calculated by taking the square root of Simpson's diversity index across productive rearrangements. TCRdb holds this immuneACCESS table with in-frame rearrangements only. Some clones are missing; in checked studies, unresolved V genes explain under half, and the rest has no known cause. The DNA gave D and trimming, while V, J and clone size come from that table. Within this sample are a few hundred thousand clones, with 70% to 90% of them counted one time only. The top ten hold roughly 3% of the sample.

A word on this clone: Its specific antigen is unknown. Per-base quality was not reported, and no clone a single base away is much larger than it.

Collaborating institutions collected whole blood in K2EDTA tubes following their own protocols. For TCRbeta analysis, collaborators shipped samples as frozen whole blood, isolated PBMCs, or DNA extracted from either of those sample types. Sequencing was done on a sample of peripheral blood. This sequence uses TRBV28 and TRBJ2-7, with 8 middle bases fitting TRBD1. This clonotype originated in a man between 60 and 70 years old with acute or convalescent COVID-19. The nucleotide sequence is TGTGCCAGCAACCCCAGAGAGCAGGGGGCTTACGAGCAGTACTTC. The resulting protein is CASNPREQGAYEQYF.